The 16 T cell receptor beta chains below come from one sample, sequenced in a study of spatial heterogeneity in lung cancer. Indicated time point: sample taken at primary tumor resection. Unsorted whole RNA of tumor, nontumor lung or frozen PBMC was sequenced. In TCRdb, the 5' RACE reads were re-called with MiXCR into one record per CDR3 protein. The profile shows tens of thousands of distinct CDR3 sequences, approximately 8.6% of them singletons. The material sequenced was PBMCs, taken at surgery. These TCRs come from a male donor with early-stage non-small cell lung cancer.

The CDR3: CASSLTGPWGWTF. CDR3 nucleotides: TGTGCCAGCAGTTTGACAGGCCCGTGGGGCTGGACCTTC. The chain is built from TRBV12-3 or TRBV12-4 and TRBJ1-2, with a tentative D call TRBD1 (6 bases). V was shortened by 3 bases and J by 14 bases, with 19 bases between the two germline ends. This CDR3 is 13 amino acids long.

The chain links TRBV24-1 to TRBJ2-7; 10 nucleotides align to TRBD1. V lost 5 bases to trimming and J lost 5 bases; unmatched junction nucleotides: 8. The CDR3 has 15 amino acids. Germline CDR1 KGHDR, CDR2 SFDVKD. The CDR3 region has the DNA TGTGCCACCAGTGGGGGACAGGGGACGGGAGACGAGCAGTACTTC. Translated, it gives CATSGGQGTGDEQYF.

This clonotype was picked up many times. The chain couples TRBV20-1 to TRBJ2-3, with D possibly matching TRBD2 (5 bases). The length of the CDR3 is 12 residues. Germline CDR1 DFQATT, CDR2 SNEGSKA (reference sequence). Trimming took 5 bases from V and 3 from J, leaving 9 bases between them. Here the CDR3 reads CSASGETDTQYF. The CDR3 nucleotides read TGCAGTGCTTCCGGGGAAACAGATACGCAGTATTTT.

This clonotype was seen ten or more times. The V call is TRBV11-2, the J call TRBJ2-2; 7 bases agree with TRBD1. CDR3 length: 14 amino acids. Germline V gene data show CDR1 as SGHAT and CDR2 as FQNNGV. J lost 3 bases, V lost 5 bases, and 3 bases had no gene match. The CDR3 sequence: CASSPGTDTGELFF. For the CDR3, the DNA is TGTGCCAGCAGCCCCGGGACAGACACCGGGGAGCTGTTTTTT.

This clonotype was seen a handful of times. The V and J genes are TRBV7-2 and TRBJ2-2, with D possibly TRBD1 on 6 matching bases. From germline, CDR1 is SGHTA and CDR2 FQGNSA. V was cut by 1 base and J by 0 bases, with 6 bases left in between. This CDR3 comprises 15 residues. The CDR3 nucleotides are TGTGCCAGCAGCTTAGGGACAGCGAACACCGGGGAGCTGTTTTTT. Translation: CASSLGTANTGELFF.

In this sample, this clonotype turned up a few times. The chain has TRBV7-9 and TRBJ2-1; either TRBD1 or TRBD2 may fit D (5 bases each). V lost 1 base and J lost 10, with 17 bases in between. Per germline, CDR1 SEHNR and CDR2 FQNEAQ (reference sequence). The length of the CDR3 is 15 residues. The CDR3 sequence: CASSLGRGPSREQFF. The CDR3 nucleotides read TGTGCCAGCAGCTTAGGTCGGGGACCCTCCAGGGAGCAGTTCTTC.

The chain has TRBV7-2 and TRBJ2-1; 10 positions agree with TRBD2. This CDR3 is built from 15 residues. V was clipped by 2 bases and J by 5 bases; unmatched bases: 3. CDR1 is SGHTA, CDR2 FQGNSA, per germline. The CDR3 reads CASSLMLAGDNEQFF. The CDR3 nucleotides read TGTGCCAGCAGCTTAATGCTAGCGGGAGACAATGAGCAGTTCTTC. Complete variable domain (other parts from reference TRBV7-2 and TRBJ2-1): GAGVSQSPSNKVTEKGKDVELRCDPISGHTALYWYRQSLGQGLEFLIYFQGNSAPDKSGLPSDRFSAERTGGSVSTLTIQRTQQEDSAVYLCASSLMLAGDNEQFFGPGTRLTVL.

This clonotype was recorded at least ten times. CDR3: CASTNTGELFF. The CDR3 DNA follows: TGTGCCAGCACCAACACCGGGGAGCTGTTTTTT. V is TRBV12-3 or TRBV12-4 and J is TRBJ2-2, with no clear D. Trimming removed 7 bases from V and 2 bases from J, with 2 bases in between. The CDR3 runs to 11 residues.

This clonotype turned up a few times. The chain links TRBV11-2 to TRBJ1-2, with a possible D match to TRBD1 (5 bases). CDR1 and CDR2 (germline): SGHAT, FQNNGV. V lost 1 base and J lost 7, with 10 bases in between. This CDR3 region has 13 residues. CDR3 sequence reads: CASSLGGQGGYTF. CDR3 DNA sequence: TGTGCCAGCAGCTTAGGTGGTCAGGGTGGCTACACCTTC.

There are many counts of this clonotype. The chain is built from TRBV19 and TRBJ2-3; D remains unclear. The CDR3 contains 16 residues. Germline loops: CDR1 LNHDA, CDR2 SQIVND (reference sequence). Trimming took off 3 bases at V and 1 base at J, with 14 bases between the two ends. This CDR3 reads CASSMDDSFRTDTQYF. CDR3 DNA sequence: TGTGCCAGTAGTATGGACGACTCCTTTCGCACAGATACGCAGTATTTT.

This clonotype was seen a handful of times. CDR3 in DNA: TGTGCCAGCAGTTACTCCCATAGCGGGGGCCAAGAGACCCAGTACTTC. It yields the protein CASSYSHSGGQETQYF. V and J are TRBV6-6 and TRBJ2-5; 9 bases line up with TRBD2. Germline V gene sequence: CDR1 MNHNY, CDR2 SVGAGI (reference sequence). J gave up 1 base and V 0 bases, and 3 bases lay outside the gene matches. This CDR3 region has 16 residues.

This clonotype was seen more than once but under ten times. V and J are TRBV29-1 and TRBJ2-7; TRBD1 is a possible D gene (6 bases). The CDR3 covers 14 residues. V dropped 3 bases and J dropped 1 base, with 13 bases sitting between them. The germline CDR1 and CDR2 sequences are SQVTM and ANQGSEA. CDR3 coding DNA: TGCAGCGTTGATGCCCTGGACAGTTCCTACGAGCAGTACTTC. As protein: CSVDALDSSYEQYF.

This clonotype came up a few times. This sequence joins TRBV10-3 and TRBJ2-5; 8 bases match TRBD1. The CDR3 spans 13 residues. Germline trimming cut 3 bases from V and 4 bases from J; bases unmatched to any gene: 1. Germline CDR1 reads ENHRY; CDR2 reads SYGVKD. CDR3 region: CAISETGGETQYF. In nucleotides, the CDR3 is TGTGCCATCAGTGAAACAGGGGGAGAGACCCAGTACTTC.

The chain uses TRBV19 and TRBJ2-2, with D tentatively TRBD2 (5 bases). The CDR3 runs 14 residues. V lost 3 bases and J 6 bases, leaving 11 bases between the germline ends. Germline CDR1 reads LNHDA; CDR2 reads SQIVND (reference sequence). Here the CDR3 DNA reads TGTGCCAGTAGTATGGCTGGGAGAGCCGGGGAGCTGTTTTTT. Its translation: CASSMAGRAGELFF.

This chain connects TRBV4-1 to TRBJ2-3; D might be TRBD2 (5 bases). The V gene lost 1 base and the J gene lost 4 bases, with 9 bases spanning the gap. Germline CDR1 and CDR2: MGHRA and YSYEKL. This CDR3 spans 14 amino acids. CDR3 region: CASSQGSSADTQYF. The CDR3, as DNA: TGCGCCAGCAGCCAAGGCAGTAGCGCAGATACGCAGTATTTT.

This clonotype was observed at least ten times. The V and J genes are TRBV4-1 and TRBJ1-1; D might be TRBD1 (5 bases). This CDR3 contains 14 residues. Deletions cut 0 bases from V and 1 base from J, with 6 bases between. Germline V gene data show CDR1 as MGHRA and CDR2 as YSYEKL. This CDR3 is CASSQDRENTEAFF. CDR3 in DNA: TGCGCCAGCAGCCAAGACAGGGAGAACACTGAAGCTTTCTTT.